The rows below give T cell receptor beta chains drawn from one sample of a study of cytomegalovirus exposure and HLA in healthy donors. Using immunoSEQ multiplex PCR, the repertoire was profiled, and TCRdb retains in-frame clones only, with some absent. The sample contains around 99,000 clones, approximately 76% of which appear only once. The sample consisted of PBMCs. These receptors were obtained from a man aged 18 to 30 in good health and CMV-seronegative. Both conserved end residues are part of each CDR3. A D gene is named only where the DNA matches it firmly. A row's size may be missing; if present it is once, few, many or a size class.

clone size | D gene | J gene | V gene | CDR3 protein | CDR3 DNA
NA | TRBD1 | TRBJ2-3 | TRBV6-5 | CASSDRAFTDTQYF | TGTGCCAGCAGTGACAGGGCCTTCACAGATACGCAGTATTTT
NA | TRBD1 | TRBJ2-7 | TRBV6-1 | CASSADRARGFEQYF | TGTGCCAGCAGTGCGGACAGGGCGAGAGGGTTCGAGCAGTACTTC
NA | TRBD1 | TRBJ2-7 | TRBV2 | CASSEGTGDEQYF | TGTGCCAGCAGTGAGGGGACAGGGGACGAGCAGTACTTC
NA | TRBD1 | TRBJ2-5 | TRBV5-1 | CASRGTGGQILETQYF | TGCGCCAGCAGAGGGACAGGGGGGCAAATATTGGAGACCCAGTACTTC
NA | TRBD1 | TRBJ2-7 | TRBV7-6 | CASSLQNHLDRAYEQYF | TGTGCCAGCAGCTTACAAAATCACCTGGACAGGGCCTACGAGCAGTACTTC
NA | TRBD2 | TRBJ2-6 | TRBV7-2 | CASSPGGSGANVLTF | TGTGCCAGCAGCCCGGGGGGGTCTGGGGCCAACGTCCTGACTTTC
NA | NA | TRBJ2-7 | TRBV5-4 | CASAGGAPGSTYEQYF | TGTGCCAGCGCCGGAGGGGCTCCGGGCTCCACCTACGAGCAGTACTTC
few | TRBD2 | TRBJ2-1 | TRBV6-6 | CASSYSRLAGNEQFF | TGTGCCAGCAGTTACTCTAGACTAGCGGGCAATGAGCAGTTCTTC
NA | NA | TRBJ1-5 | TRBV27 | CASRTDYQPQHF | TGTGCCAGCAGGACAGATTATCAGCCCCAGCATTTT
once | NA | TRBJ2-5 | TRBV6-5 | CASNQGWQETQYF | TGTGCCAGCAACCAGGGTTGGCAAGAGACCCAGTACTTC
NA | NA | TRBJ1-5 | TRBV21-1 | CASSKEDRGFYSNQPQHF | TGTGCCAGCAGCAAAGAGGACAGGGGGTTTTATAGCAATCAGCCCCAGCATTTT